Below, one T cell receptor beta chain is given with its context. The target antigen is unknown. The healthy adult donors were HIV-negative and reported no recent acute infections or vaccinations. These data belong to a study of shared clonotypes between healthy human individuals. Whole-study results and caveats: It was the non-shared clonotypes that had lower generation probabilities than clonotypes shared by all four donors.

Only in-frame clones appear in the TCRdb table, and some are missing; sequencing was by immunoSEQ multiplex PCR. The sample consists of about 2.3 million clones, 85% to 95% of them appearing once. The V and J ends lost 6 bases and 7 bases respectively, with 14 bases between them. This CDR3 has 12 residues. Looked up from germline, CDR1 is SGHRS and CDR2 is YFSETQ. This receptor was taken from a man in his late teens or twenties in good health. Some clones in this sample may be carry-over from other donors' samples. Sequences were obtained from naive CD4+ T cells from PBMCs. Subset in this sample: CD45RA+ positively selected. This sequence joins TRBV5-1 and TRBJ2-7; D uncertain. CDR3 in amino acids: CASTSLNSEQYF. The CDR3, as DNA: TGCGCCAGCACCTCTCTTAATTCAGAGCAGTACTTC.